The 18 T cell receptor beta chains listed next were all sequenced from one sample in a study of follicular helper T cells after annual influenza vaccination. Repertoires were generated with immunoSEQ multiplex PCR, while TCRdb's copy carries only in-frame clones and drops some. The sample records 1,500 to 2,000 clones, less than 90% being singletons. Time point here: 2015-2016 season, pre-vaccination. The source material was CXCR5+ CD38- circulating T follicular helper cells from blood, sampled on the day of influenza vaccination. Subset in this sample: circulating Tfh, non-naive CD4+CXCR5+PD-1+ (ICOS+CD38+ or ICOS-CD38-). These receptors were taken from an adult who received the influenza vaccine.

The rearrangement links TRBV18 to TRBJ2-2; 7 nucleotides align to TRBD2. V lost 4 bases to trimming and J lost 4 bases; unmatched junction nucleotides: 6. Germline assignment: CDR1 KGHSH and CDR2 LQKENI. CDR3 length: 15 residues. CDR3 DNA: TGTGCCAGCTCACTTTTGGCTAGCGGCACCGGGGAGCTGTTTTTT. It is translated as CASSLLASGTGELFF.

This chain uses TRBV2 with TRBJ2-3; 8 bases align to TRBD1. V was pared by 2 bases and J by 4 bases, with 8 bases of the junction left unmatched. Germline CDR1 and CDR2: SNHLY and FYNNEI. The CDR3 is 16 amino acids. CDR3 nucleotides: TGTGCCAGCAGTGAACCCCGGGACAGGAGGGCAGATACGCAGTATTTT. As protein: CASSEPRDRRADTQYF. The whole variable domain, filled in from reference TRBV2 and TRBJ2-3, reads EPEVTQTPSHQVTQMGQEVILRCVPISNHLYFYWYRQILGQKVEFLVSFYNNEISEKSEIFDDQFSVERPDGSNFTLKIRSTKLEDSAMYFCASSEPRDRRADTQYFGPGTRLTVL.

This chain joins TRBV7-2 and TRBJ2-3; the match to TRBD2 covers 10 bases. The CDR3 length is 17 residues. Germline-derived CDR1 and CDR2 are SGHTA and FQGNSA. V dropped 1 base and J dropped 3; count of bases not matched to a gene: 7. This chain's CDR3 is CASSLGASGGGTDTQYF. The CDR3 bases are TGTGCCAGCAGCTTAGGAGCCAGCGGGGGGGGGACAGATACGCAGTATTTT.

The CDR3 region is CASSQGSTSGGTDTQYF. The CDR3 bases are TGCGCCAGCAGCCAAGGGAGTACTAGCGGGGGGACGGATACGCAGTATTTT. The chain couples TRBV4-1 to TRBJ2-3; the match to TRBD2 covers 12 bases. The V segment lost 1 base and the J segment 6 bases; nucleotides outside the gene matches: 8. The CDR3 has 17 residues. Germline V CDR1 and CDR2: MGHRA, YSYEKL.

In DNA, the CDR3 is TGTGCCAGCTCACCAGAGAGGAGCGGGGGCTACACCTTC. Encoded protein: CASSPERSGGYTF. This rearrangement joins TRBV18 to TRBJ1-2; D not certain. The CDR3 sequence is 13 residues long. Between the trimmed V and J ends, which lost 2 bases and 8 bases, there was a span of 12 bases. Germline V gene sequence: CDR1 KGHSH, CDR2 LQKENI.

The V gene is TRBV19, the J gene TRBJ1-4; no reliable D call. There are 15 residues in the CDR3. V was trimmed by 3 bases and J by 6 bases, leaving 14 bases between them. Germline V gives CDR1 LNHDA, CDR2 SQIVND (reference sequence). CDR3 region: CASSISVRKDEKLFF. The CDR3 DNA sequence: TGTGCCAGTAGTATCTCGGTCAGGAAGGATGAAAAACTGTTTTTT.

The chain couples TRBV4-3 to TRBJ2-3, with a possible D match to TRBD2 (6 bases). The ends were cut back, 0 bases at V and 2 bases at J, with 12 bases in the middle. There are 16 residues in the CDR3. Per germline, CDR1 LGHNA and CDR2 YSLEER. CDR3 loop: CASSQDRGTDTDTQYF. The DNA for the CDR3 is TGCGCCAGCAGCCAAGATCGGGGGACGGACACAGATACGCAGTATTTT.

This clone was seen a few times. The chain carries TRBV2 and TRBJ2-1; 7 nucleotides match TRBD2. The trim removed 8 bases at V and 6 bases at J, leaving 7 bases unmatched. The germline CDR1 and CDR2 sequences are SNHLY and FYNNEI. The CDR3 is 13 amino acids. As DNA, the CDR3 is TGTGCCAGCCTGGCGGGGGATACCAATGAGCAGTTCTTC. Protein: CASLAGDTNEQFF.

The rearrangement uses TRBV6-1 and TRBJ1-1; D is uncertain. Trimming removed 1 base from V and 3 bases from J, with 12 bases in between. The CDR3 runs to 15 residues. Germline V gene data show CDR1 as MNHNS and CDR2 as SASEGT. CDR3 sequence: CASSEGVSPYTEAFF. The CDR3 bases are TGTGCCAGCAGTGAAGGTGTTTCCCCATACACTGAAGCTTTCTTT.

This chain uses TRBV11-3 with TRBJ2-3; TRBD1 might be the D (6 bases). V lost 1 base and J lost 3, with 11 bases in between. The germline CDR1 and CDR2 sequences are SGHNT and YENEEA. The CDR3 covers 15 residues. Here the CDR3 reads CASSLVGTPTDTQYF. Written as DNA, the CDR3 is TGTGCCAGCAGCTTAGTTGGGACACCTACAGATACGCAGTATTTT.

V is TRBV7-2 and J is TRBJ2-5, with D perhaps assigned TRBD1 or TRBD2 (6 bases each). Deletions cut 1 base from V and 7 bases from J, with 19 bases between. This CDR3 region has 16 residues. Germline-derived CDR1 and CDR2 are SGHTA and FQGNSA. CDR3 sequence: CASSLVGGPSVGTQYF. The CDR3 nucleotides read TGTGCCAGCAGCTTAGTAGGGGGGCCCTCCGTGGGGACCCAGTACTTC.

The chain couples TRBV7-6 to TRBJ2-3, with TRBD2 matching 7 bases. Unmatched junction bases numbered 6, after V lost 7 bases and J lost 2 bases. Germline V lookup: CDR1 SGHVS, CDR2 FNYEAQ. The CDR3 spans 14 residues. This CDR3 reads CASKTGTTTDTQYF. DNA for the CDR3: TGTGCCAGCAAAACCGGGACTACCACAGATACGCAGTATTTT. Full variable domain (remainder filled in from reference TRBV7-6 and TRBJ2-3): GAGVSQSPRYKVTKRGQDVALRCDPISGHVSLYWYRQALGQGPEFLTYFNYEAQQDKSGLPNDRFSAERPEGSISTLTIQRTEQRDSAMYRCASKTGTTTDTQYFGPGTRLTVL.

This clone turned up a few times. This chain uses TRBV2 with TRBJ2-7, with a tentative D call TRBD2 (5 bases). The germline V gene has CDR1 SNHLY and CDR2 FYNNEI. This CDR3 spans 12 amino acids. The V and J ends lost 4 bases and 5 bases respectively, with 9 bases between them. The CDR3 loop is CASSVPGNEQYV. The CDR3 DNA reads as TGTGCCAGCAGTGTTCCGGGGAACGAGCAGTACGTC.

This chain connects TRBV6-6 to TRBJ2-1, with TRBD2 matching 10 bases. The germline V gene has CDR1 MNHNY and CDR2 SVGAGI (reference sequence). The CDR3 is 15 residues long. V dropped 5 bases and J dropped 3; count of bases not matched to a gene: 4. In DNA, the CDR3 is TGTGCCAGCAGTAAAGCGGGGGGGGACTACAATGAGCAGTTCTTC. It translates to CASSKAGGDYNEQFF.

The chain recombines TRBV5-4 with TRBJ1-1; a possible D gene is TRBD1 (5 bases). The CDR3 runs 17 residues. The V gene lost 4 bases and the J gene lost 0 bases, with 19 bases spanning the gap. Germline CDR1 SGHNT, CDR2 YYREEE (reference sequence). CDR3 in amino acids: CASSPSGGVRMNTEAFF. DNA of the CDR3: TGTGCCAGCAGCCCTTCGGGGGGAGTCAGGATGAACACTGAAGCTTTCTTT.

This clone has just one count. This sequence joins TRBV6-1 and TRBJ2-1; a weak D match, TRBD2 (5 bases). The CDR3 runs 15 residues. The germline V gene has CDR1 MNHNS and CDR2 SASEGT. V lost 3 bases and J lost 7, with 16 bases in between. The DNA for the CDR3 is TGTGCCAGCAGTGACCCGGCGGGCCTTCGGAATGAGCAGTTCTTC. It yields the protein CASSDPAGLRNEQFF.

This chain uses TRBV5-6 with TRBJ2-6; TRBD1 might be the D (6 bases). Trimming took off 4 bases at V and 3 bases at J, with 11 bases between the two ends. The germline V gene has CDR1 SGHDT and CDR2 YYEEEE. The CDR3 spans 15 residues. DNA for the CDR3: TGTGCCAGCAGCCCCAGGGGATTTGGGGCCAACGTCCTGACTTTC. It encodes CASSPRGFGANVLTF. The variable domain in full, completed from reference TRBV5-6 and TRBJ2-6, reads DAGVTQSPTHLIKTRGQQVTLRCSPKSGHDTVSWYQQALGQGPQFIFQYYEEEERQRGNFPDRFSGHQFPNYSSELNVNALLLGDSALYLCASSPRGFGANVLTFGAGSRLTVL.

The chain has TRBV9 and TRBJ2-3; D is undetermined. The germline gives CDR1 SGDLS, CDR2 YYNGEE. The CDR3 totals 15 residues. V lost 2 bases and J 5 bases, leaving 15 bases between the germline ends. CDR3 bases: TGTGCCAGCAGCGTTTCCCCTGCGAGTAAAGATACGCAGTATTTT. Translation gives CASSVSPASKDTQYF.